The rows below give T cell receptor beta chains drawn from one sample of a study of beta chain features in type 1 diabetes. The table came from immunoSEQ multiplex PCR; TCRdb's copy has only in-frame clones and leaves some out. The sample contains around 140,000 clones, 13% of which appear only once. Sample: central memory CD4+ T cells from blood. The receptors derive from a man between 18 and 29 years old with type 1 diabetes. Each CDR3 is given without its conserved first and last residue.

TRBJ2-3 TRBV25-1 ASSRTSGGLTDTQY
TRBJ2-7 TRBV7-2 ASSLGTGGAYEQY
TRBJ1-1 TRBV25-1 ASSIQGWAF
TRBJ1-1 TRBV5-1 ASSTDGLNTEAF
TRBJ2-5 TRBV5-4 ASSLRLADQETQY
TRBJ1-1 TRBV15 ATSREGYTEAF
TRBJ2-7 TRBV7-2 ASSLLREQY
TRBJ2-7 TRBV28 ASSLGGAPLGGRDEQY
TRBJ1-1 TRBV9 ASSADPRYTEAF
TRBJ2-5 TRBV10-3 ATRTSGQETQY
TRBJ2-1 TRBV10-3 AIRGTGLQYNEQF
TRBJ2-7 TRBV28 ASSGSGYEQY
TRBJ2-2 TRBV28 ASSLSRGARTGELF
TRBJ2-3 TRBV5-4 ASSLEGTATDTQY
TRBJ1-2 TRBV9 ASSEGTGHQYGYT
TRBJ2-7 TRBV28 ASSSSVGTAKTYEQY
TRBJ1-1 TRBV27 ASSSTRTNTEAF
TRBJ2-3 TRBV5-1 ASSLPVEASTDTQY
TRBJ1-6 TRBV4-1 ASSQDLVVGRALSYNSPLH
TRBJ2-3 TRBV19 ASSDRGGTDTQY
TRBJ2-1 TRBV2 ASKDNNEQF
TRBJ1-6 TRBV27 ASRKQGPGGGSPLH
TRBJ2-5 TRBV7-9 ASSFRTGNQETQY
TRBJ1-5 TRBV21-1 ASSLPTLPQH
TRBJ2-7 TRBV29-1 SVEGQGSEQY
TRBJ2-4 TRBV28 ASSSRRGIKGDIQY
TRBJ2-7 TRBV11-3 ASSATTYEQY
TRBJ1-1 TRBV14 ASSQLGTGNTEAF
NA TRBV28 ASSLLGYEQY
TRBJ1-4 TRBV19 ASSSHAGSRLEKLF
TRBJ2-5 TRBV10-3 AISQNVQETQY
TRBJ2-5 TRBV5-1 ASSSGLAGETQY
TRBJ2-3 TRBV28 ASRGGSIADTQY
TRBJ2-2 TRBV15 ATQRRATGELF
TRBJ2-3 TRBV4-1 ASSQSTRQDRTDTQY
TRBJ1-5 TRBV28 ATWGGGGYQPQH
TRBJ2-3 TRBV6-1 ARGGHRGATDTQY
TRBJ2-7 TRBV9 ASSASRGEMGQLSYEQY
TRBJ2-1 TRBV30 AWSVVPGLSSYNEQF
TRBJ2-7 TRBV15 ATSRERASYEQY
TRBJ2-7 TRBV2 ASSARGTYEQY
TRBJ2-6 TRBV4-2 ASSLDGSSGANVLT
TRBJ1-1 TRBV20-1 SALPNTEAF
TRBJ2-1 TRBV5-8 ASSIFTGINTDNEQF
TRBJ1-5 TRBV9 ASSVECRGRNSNQPQH
TRBJ2-5 TRBV7-2 ASSLMGDQETQY
TRBJ1-2 TRBV7-2 ASSLYYGYT
TRBJ2-7 TRBV30 AWTNSPYEQY
TRBJ2-7 TRBV7-2 ASSLAGGTLQEQY
TRBJ2-7 TRBV7-8 ASSSGTQTYEQY
TRBJ2-3 TRBV11-3 ASSMEGSDTQY
TRBJ2-1 TRBV6-1 ASVDRGVYNEQF
TRBJ1-6 TRBV6-1 ASSERGDRSPLH
TRBJ2-5 TRBV6-6 ASSPRQETQY
TRBJ1-3 TRBV30 AWSRDSSDINTIY